These 27 T cell receptor beta chains were all obtained from the same sample, sequenced in a study of beta chain features in type 1 diabetes. The study's findings and limits: Shorter TCRB CDR3s, moderately but significantly so, were found in Type 1 diabetes patients in all four CD4+ subsets.

Sequenced material consisted of expressed TCRB transcripts (all of the isolated RNA was reverse transcribed). The data were produced by immunoSEQ multiplex PCR, yet TCRdb's version contains in-frame clones alone and is incomplete. This table has 200,000 to 300,000 clones, approximately 20% appearing once. No antigen is known for these receptors. The specimen sequenced was naive CD4+ T cells from blood. Every receptor here comes from a woman aged 40 to 50 with type 1 diabetes.

The chain recombines TRBV4-2 with TRBJ1-6; D possibly corresponds to TRBD1 (6 bases). Trimming removed 1 base from V and 10 bases from J, with 14 bases in between. The CDR3 totals 15 residues. Germline-derived CDR1 and CDR2 are LGHNA and YNFKEQ. The CDR3 nucleotides read TGTGCCAGCAGCCAAGCCGGGACACTGGAGTCACCCCTCCACTTT. This codes for CASSQAGTLESPLHF.

This sequence joins TRBV5-8 and TRBJ1-1; D is ambiguous. This CDR3 region has 14 residues. Germline V gene sequence: CDR1 SGHTS, CDR2 YDEGEE. Trimming took off 0 bases at V and 0 bases at J, with 6 bases between the two ends. CDR3 nucleotides: TGTGCCAGCAGCTTGGACAGAGTGAACACTGAAGCTTTCTTT. It specifies CASSLDRVNTEAFF.

The chain couples TRBV5-1 to TRBJ2-3; 14 bases align to TRBD2. CDR1 and CDR2 (germline): SGHRS, YFSETQ. The junction had 5 bases not matched to a gene; V was cut back by 4 bases and J by 4 bases. This CDR3 region has 16 residues. Written as DNA, the CDR3 is TGCGCCAGCAGCCATGGGACTAGCGGGAGCTCAGATACGCAGTATTTT. Translating gives CASSHGTSGSSDTQYF.

This clone was found a few times. This chain uses TRBV29-1 with TRBJ1-1, with TRBD1 matching over 7 bases. In germline, CDR1 is SQVTM, CDR2 ANQGSEA. V lost 7 bases to trimming and J lost 5 bases; unmatched junction nucleotides: 13. This CDR3 is built from 14 residues. CDR3 DNA: TGCAGCGCACTACCCGACAGGGCGGGAACTGAAGCTTTCTTT. The encoded protein is CSALPDRAGTEAFF.

This rearrangement joins TRBV18 to TRBJ2-7; D remains unclear. Germline CDR1 KGHSH, CDR2 LQKENI. V lost 0 bases and J 4 bases, leaving 7 bases between the germline ends. The CDR3 extends over 13 amino acids. The CDR3 coding sequence is TGTGCCAGCTCACCACCCTCAGAATACGAGCAGTACTTC. This translates into CASSPPSEYEQYF.

This clone was picked up a small number of times. Other DNA sequences in this sample translate to the same CDR3. V is TRBV9 and J is TRBJ1-5, with 9 bases lining up with TRBD1. V lost 2 bases to trimming and J lost 5 bases; unmatched junction nucleotides: 5. Germline V gene sequence: CDR1 SGDLS, CDR2 YYNGEE. This CDR3 region has 15 residues. The CDR3, as DNA: TGTGCCAGCAGCGTCGGACAGGGGAGGGATCAGCCCCAGCATTTT. It yields the protein CASSVGQGRDQPQHF.

V gene TRBV5-1 combines with J gene TRBJ2-2; 11 bases align to TRBD2. With 4 bases clipped from V and 3 bases from J, the junction kept 8 bases outside the gene matches. Germline V gene sequence: CDR1 SGHRS, CDR2 YFSETQ. The CDR3 contains 17 residues. CDR3 nucleotides: TGCGCCAGCAGCCCACGACTAGCGGGGAGTCACACCGGGGAGCTGTTTTTT. Protein product: CASSPRLAGSHTGELFF.

This clone was picked up a small number of times. This chain links TRBV5-4 with TRBJ2-5; 8 nucleotides align to TRBD2. This CDR3 comprises 16 residues. Unmatched junction bases numbered 11, after V lost 2 bases and J lost 5 bases. Germline V lookup: CDR1 SGHNT, CDR2 YYREEE (reference sequence). CDR3 sequence: CASSLGGQRGQETQYF. In DNA, the CDR3 is TGTGCCAGCAGCTTAGGAGGCCAGCGGGGGCAGGAGACCCAGTACTTC.

This clone turned up a few times. The rearrangement joins TRBV30 to TRBJ2-1, with 10 positions matching TRBD2. CDR1 GTSNPN and CDR2 SVGIG come from the germline V gene (reference sequence). V was clipped by 3 bases and J by 10 bases; unmatched bases: 6. This CDR3 region has 13 residues. The CDR3 loop is CAWRLAGAREQFF. As DNA, the CDR3 is TGTGCCTGGAGGCTAGCGGGGGCACGGGAGCAGTTCTTC.

This clone came up a few times. The chain has TRBV30 and TRBJ2-2; 9 bases fit TRBD2. CDR1 is GTSNPN and CDR2 is SVGIG in the germline V gene (reference sequence). V trimming: 8 bases; J trimming: 8 bases; junction bases outside the gene matches: 15. The CDR3 runs to 15 residues. This CDR3 is CAGPSGGRDEGELFF. The DNA for the CDR3 is TGTGCCGGGCCCAGCGGCGGGAGGGACGAGGGGGAGCTGTTTTTT.

Only a few counts were recorded for this clone. An end of the junction differs from the germline gene, which may be a read error. J is TRBJ2-1 and V is TRBV19; a possible D gene is TRBD1 (5 bases). CDR1 and CDR2 (germline): LNHDA, SQIVND (reference sequence). The CDR3 sequence is 15 residues long. DNA for the CDR3: TGTGCCCTCGACAGTAGGAATGGGGTATACACTGAGCAGTTCTTC. Its translation: CALDSRNGVYTEQFF.

The rearrangement links TRBV18 to TRBJ1-1, with TRBD1 matching over 8 bases. The length of the CDR3 is 13 residues. The V and J ends lost 5 bases and 4 bases, in that order; junction bases with no gene match: 3. Per germline, CDR1 KGHSH and CDR2 LQKENI. CDR3: CASSSTGGTEAFF. The CDR3, as DNA: TGTGCCAGCTCATCTACAGGGGGCACTGAAGCTTTCTTT.

In nucleotides, the CDR3 is TGTGCCAGTAGCCCCCTGGACTTAACCTCGAGGAGAGAGACCCAGTACTTC. This codes for CASSPLDLTSRRETQYF. V and J are TRBV19 and TRBJ2-5, with TRBD2 as a possible D gene (5 bases). The CDR3 has 17 amino acids. Germline V CDR1 and CDR2: LNHDA, SQIVND (reference sequence). V lost 6 bases and J 4 bases, leaving 24 bases between the germline ends. The complete variable domain, with remaining parts taken from reference TRBV19 and TRBJ2-5, reads DGGITQSPKYLFRKEGQNVTLSCEQNLNHDAMYWYRQDPGQGLRLIYYSQIVNDFQKGDIAEGYSVSREKKESFPLTVTSAQKNPTAFYLCASSPLDLTSRRETQYFGPGTRLLVL.

The chain recombines TRBV6-6 with TRBJ1-1; perhaps TRBD1 as D (6 bases). This CDR3 has 14 amino acids. Germline lookup yields CDR1 MNHNY and CDR2 SVGAGI (reference sequence). V dropped 0 bases and J dropped 4 bases, with 9 bases sitting between them. The CDR3 DNA follows: TGTGCCAGCAGTTACTCGACAGGACTCACTGAAGCTTTCTTT. It translates to CASSYSTGLTEAFF.

The chain uses TRBV5-6 and TRBJ2-1; weak D call: TRBD1 (6 bases). In germline, CDR1 is SGHDT, CDR2 YYEEEE. V lost 4 bases and J 6 bases, leaving 17 bases between the germline ends. The CDR3 is made up of 15 amino acids. This CDR3 reads CASSGLTGSRNEQFF. The DNA of the CDR3 is TGTGCCAGCAGCGGGTTAACAGGGAGTCGCAATGAGCAGTTCTTC.

This clone turned up a few times. The J gene is TRBJ2-7, the V gene TRBV4-3; 11 bases are a match to TRBD2. This CDR3 has 18 amino acids. Germline CDR1 and CDR2: LGHNA and YSLEER. With 6 bases clipped from V and 4 bases from J, the junction kept 17 bases outside the gene matches. The CDR3 nucleotides read TGCGCCAGCAGTCCCGGGTTGTTAACTAGCGGGAGATATTACGAGCAGTACTTC. Its translation: CASSPGLLTSGRYYEQYF.

V usage is TRBV18 and J usage is TRBJ2-1, with unresolved D. In germline, CDR1 is KGHSH, CDR2 LQKENI. Trimming left V 1 base short and J 0 bases short, with 7 bases between. The CDR3 spans 15 residues. The CDR3 DNA reads as TGTGCCAGCTCACCACTGCCGAGCTCCTACAATGAGCAGTTCTTC. Its translation: CASSPLPSSYNEQFF.

The rearrangement joins TRBV7-2 to TRBJ2-5; D possibly corresponds to TRBD1 (5 bases). Germline assignment: CDR1 SGHTA and CDR2 FQGNSA. CDR3 length equals 14 residues. Trimming stripped 1 base from V and 5 bases from J, with 11 bases between. The CDR3 DNA reads as TGTGCCAGCAGCTTAGGACAGCCGAGGGAGACCCAGTACTTC. Translated: CASSLGQPRETQYF.

A single count supports this clone. Other DNA variants within this sample encode the same CDR3. The genes are TRBV15 and TRBJ1-4; D unclear. The CDR3 covers 15 residues. V lost 5 bases and J 0 bases, leaving 10 bases between the germline ends. CDR1 and CDR2 from the germline V gene are LNHNV and YYDKDF (reference sequence). In nucleotides, the CDR3 is TGTGCCACCAGCGGAACCGGGACAACTAATGAAAAACTGTTTTTT. Amino acids: CATSGTGTTNEKLFF.

The table lists this clone with a few counts. V gene TRBV7-9 combines with J gene TRBJ2-2, with 9 bases aligning to TRBD2. V gave up 6 bases and J gave up 2 bases; unmatched junction bases: 1. Germline V gene data show CDR1 as SEHNR and CDR2 as FQNEAQ (reference sequence). The CDR3 contains 14 residues. Written as DNA, the CDR3 is TGTGCCAGCAGGACTAGCGGTAACACCGGGGAGCTGTTTTTT. This translates into CASRTSGNTGELFF.

The chain employs TRBV7-2 and TRBJ2-3, with D maybe TRBD1 (6 bases). The CDR3 is made up of 15 amino acids. Deletions cut 5 bases from V and 0 bases from J, with 12 bases between. Germline assignment: CDR1 SGHTA and CDR2 FQGNSA. The CDR3 loop is CASSHRVTSTDTQYF. In nucleotides, the CDR3 is TGTGCCAGCAGCCACAGGGTGACTAGCACAGATACGCAGTATTTT.

This chain joins TRBV5-8 and TRBJ1-5, with 8 bases matching TRBD1. CDR3 size: 14 residues. The germline CDR1 and CDR2 sequences are SGHTS and YDEGEE. The ends lost 1 base at V and 7 bases at J; junction bases unmatched: 4. The CDR3 loop is CASSLKDREQPQHF. The CDR3 region has the DNA TGTGCCAGCAGCTTGAAGGACAGGGAACAGCCCCAGCATTTT. The variable domain in full, completed from reference TRBV5-8 and TRBJ1-5, reads EAGVTQSPTHLIKTRGQQATLRCSPISGHTSVYWYQQALGLGLQFLLWYDEGEERNRGNFPPRFSGRQFPNYSSELNVNALELEDSALYLCASSLKDREQPQHFGDGTRLSIL.

This clone was recorded a few times. V and J are TRBV11-2 and TRBJ1-1; D is ambiguous. The germline CDR1 and CDR2 sequences are SGHAT and FQNNGV. The CDR3 is 13 amino acids. With 1 base removed from V and 1 base from J, the gap between germline ends came to 4 bases. Here the CDR3 reads CASSLAQNTEAFF. The CDR3 DNA reads TGTGCCAGCAGCTTAGCCCAGAACACTGAAGCTTTCTTT.

The table lists this clone with a count of one. The V gene is TRBV5-4, the J gene TRBJ2-7; perhaps TRBD2 as D (6 bases). The CDR3 extends over 15 amino acids. Germline loops: CDR1 SGHNT, CDR2 YYREEE (reference sequence). Trimming cost V 0 bases and J 3 bases, with 13 bases left between them. This CDR3 reads CASSLARAGFYEQYF. CDR3 sequence (DNA): TGTGCCAGCAGCTTGGCCAGGGCGGGGTTCTACGAGCAGTACTTC.

This clone appeared once. V and J are TRBV10-3 and TRBJ2-1; TRBD1 matches at 7 bases. The CDR3 has 15 amino acids. The germline V gene has CDR1 ENHRY and CDR2 SYGVKD. Trimming cost V 0 bases and J 6 bases; bases outside gene matches: 5. The CDR3, as DNA: TGTGCCATCAGTGAGTCGAGAGGGACAGCCAATGAGCAGTTCTTC. The encoded protein is CAISESRGTANEQFF.

A few counts support this clone. This chain uses TRBV4-3 with TRBJ2-5; TRBD2 matches at 15 bases. From germline, CDR1 is LGHNA and CDR2 YSLEER. V gave up 1 base and J gave up 5 bases; unmatched junction bases: 2. The length of the CDR3 is 16 residues. The CDR3, as DNA: TGCGCCAGCAGCCAAGGGACTAGCGGGGGGGCCGAGACCCAGTACTTC. As protein: CASSQGTSGGAETQYF.

On this clone itself: A junction boundary mismatches the germline segment, possibly from a read error. This rearrangement joins TRBV11-2 to TRBJ2-1; possible D gene TRBD2, 6 bases. Germline CDR1 reads SGHAT; CDR2 reads FQNNGV. The CDR3 has 12 residues. DNA for the CDR3: TGTGCCAGCAGCTTCCGGGGGTTAGTTTTGCTCTTC. The encoded protein is CASSFRGLVLLF.